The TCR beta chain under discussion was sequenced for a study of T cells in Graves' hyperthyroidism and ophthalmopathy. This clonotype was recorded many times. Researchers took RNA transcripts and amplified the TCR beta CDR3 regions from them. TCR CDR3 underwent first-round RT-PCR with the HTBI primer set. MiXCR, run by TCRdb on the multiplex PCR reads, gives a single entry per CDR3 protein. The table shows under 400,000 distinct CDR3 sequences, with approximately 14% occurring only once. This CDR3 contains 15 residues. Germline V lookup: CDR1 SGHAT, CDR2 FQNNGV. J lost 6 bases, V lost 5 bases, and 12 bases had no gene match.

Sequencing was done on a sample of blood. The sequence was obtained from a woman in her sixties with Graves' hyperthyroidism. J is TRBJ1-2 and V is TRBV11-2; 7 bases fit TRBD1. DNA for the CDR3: TGTGCCAGCAGCCTAGCCCCCGGGACAGTGGATGGCTACACCTTC. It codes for CASSLAPGTVDGYTF.